The rows below give T cell receptor beta chains drawn from one sample of a study of blood T cell repertoires in COVID-19. The protocol was immunoSEQ multiplex PCR, while the TCRdb copy is restricted to in-frame clones and leaves out a portion. Of 380,000 or so clones listed, 70% to 90% are singletons. Input material: PBMCs or T cells enriched from blood (not recorded which). These receptors originate from a woman in her twenties or thirties with acute COVID-19. CDR3s include the opening cysteine and the closing phenylalanine or tryptophan. The order of the fields is D gene, J gene, V gene, clone size, CDR3 DNA, CDR3 protein. The D gene is left open where the match is weak. Size is omitted from some rows. Given values are once, few, many or a class for expanded clones.

>.|TRBJ2-1|TRBV24-1|.
TGTGCCACCAGTGATTTTAGGGGCAAGGGTTCCTACAATGAGCAGTTCTTC
CATSDFRGKGSYNEQFF
>TRBD1|TRBJ1-4|TRBV7-8|.
TGTGCCAGCAGCTTACGACAGGGCAGTGAAAAACTGTTTTTT
CASSLRQGSEKLFF
>.|TRBJ1-3|TRBV6-1|.
TGTGCCAGCAGTGAAGGGGGCAGGAACTCTGGAAACACCATATATTTT
CASSEGGRNSGNTIYF
>.|TRBJ1-5|TRBV6-1|.
TGTGCCAGCAGTGAAGTCAGGCTCCAGCCCCAGCATTTT
CASSEVRLQPQHF
>TRBD1|TRBJ1-3|TRBV6-5|once
TGTGCCAGCCGGACAGGGAAGTATGGAAACACCATATATTTT
CASRTGKYGNTIYF
>.|TRBJ1-2|TRBV3-1/TRBV3-2|.
TGTGCCAGCAGCCGGGGGGCGGGGGATGGCTACACCTTC
CASSRGAGDGYTF
>.|TRBJ2-6|TRBV18|.
TGTGCCAGCTCACCAACAGTGGGGGCGGTCTCTGGGGCCAACGTCCTGACTTTC
CASSPTVGAVSGANVLTF
>.|TRBJ2-7|TRBV2|once
TGTGCCAGCAGTCTGACGGGGGAGCAGTACTTC
CASSLTGEQYF
>TRBD1|TRBJ1-2|TRBV29-1|.
TGCAGCGACTCCCCCGGGACAGGGGTTTATGGCTACACCTTC
CSDSPGTGVYGYTF
>.|TRBJ2-7|TRBV11-2|.
TGTGCCAGCAGTCACCCGCGAGGTCCACGAGGAGGGGAGCAGTACTTC
CASSHPRGPRGGEQYF
>TRBD2|TRBJ2-2|TRBV9|.
TGTGCCAGCAGCGTAGGACTAGCGGTCGAGAAGAACACCGGGGAGCTGTTTTTT
CASSVGLAVEKNTGELFF
>TRBD2|TRBJ2-2|TRBV6-2/TRBV6-3|.
TGTGCCAGCAGTTACGGCGGGGGGAACACCGGGGAGCTGTTTTTT
CASSYGGGNTGELFF
>TRBD1|TRBJ2-1|TRBV5-1|.
TGCGCCAGCAGCTTGGGGCGAACAGGGGTTGTCCACAATGAGCAGTTCTTC
CASSLGRTGVVHNEQFF
>.|TRBJ1-6|TRBV7-6|.
TGTGCCAGCAGTCACGGGAGTAGCTCCTATAATTCACCCCTCCACTTT
CASSHGSSSYNSPLHF
>.|TRBJ1-2|TRBV27|few
TGTGCCAGCAGCCTCGAGGGGGTCGGGAACTATGGCTACACCTTC
CASSLEGVGNYGYTF
>.|TRBJ2-2|TRBV12-5|.
TGTGCTAGTGGTTTGCCCTCAAACGGCGGGGAGCTGTTTTTT
CASGLPSNGGELFF
>TRBD2|TRBJ2-2|TRBV2|.
TGTGCCAGCAGAGCTTCACTAGCGGGGGGGAACACCGGGGAGCTGTTTTTT
CASRASLAGGNTGELFF
>TRBD2|TRBJ2-3|TRBV5-1|.
TGCGCCAGCAGCTTGGAGATAGCGGGGGGCACAGATACGCAGTATTTT
CASSLEIAGGTDTQYF
>TRBD1|TRBJ1-4|TRBV3-1/TRBV3-2|.
TGTGCCAGCAGCCGGAGGGACAGGACCGAAAAACTGTTTTTT
CASSRRDRTEKLFF
>.|TRBJ1-5|TRBV19|.
TGTGCCAGGAAGAGGGACTTGGAGTTGGGCGGCAATCAGCCCCAGCATTTT
CARKRDLELGGNQPQHF
>.|TRBJ2-1|TRBV6-4|.
TGTGCCAGCAGCCGACTAGTCGGGGGTGGTGAGCAGTTCTTC
CASSRLVGGGEQFF
>TRBD1|TRBJ2-7|TRBV5-1|.
TGCGCCAGCAGCCAGGGACAGGGGAGTACCGAGCAGTACTTC
CASSQGQGSTEQYF
>.|TRBJ2-2|TRBV27|.
TGTGCCAGCAGTTTAGTAGGAAGAGGGATGACCGGGGAGCTGTTTTTT
CASSLVGRGMTGELFF
>.|TRBJ1-4|TRBV4-3|.
TGCGCCAGCAGACCAGGACAATTTAAGGGGCGGTTCGAAAAACTGTTTTTT
CASRPGQFKGRFEKLFF
>.|TRBJ1-1|TRBV10-2|.
TGCGCCAGCATGAAAACCGGACAGACGAACACTGAAGCTTTCTTT
CASMKTGQTNTEAFF
>TRBD1|TRBJ2-2|TRBV29-1|.
TGCAGCGTTATCTCCGGGACAGGGAACACCGGGGAGCTGTTTTTT
CSVISGTGNTGELFF
>TRBD2|TRBJ2-3|TRBV7-2|.
TGTGCCAGCAGCAAAGCGGGGGCAAAAAGGGTCGCGCAGTATTTT
CASSKAGAKRVAQYF
>.|TRBJ1-1|TRBV28|.
TGTGCCAGCAGCCTCTGGAGGGGATCGAGAGCTTTCTTT
CASSLWRGSRAFF
>.|TRBJ2-7|TRBV6-5|.
TGTGCCAGCACCCGGACAGAAATGACCATCTACGAGCAGTACTTC
CASTRTEMTIYEQYF
>.|TRBJ1-1|TRBV2|.
TGTGCCAGCAGTGTGCCCGGTGAACGGGCTGAAGCTTTCTTT
CASSVPGERAEAFF
>TRBD1|TRBJ1-4|TRBV20-1|.
TGCAGTGCTAGTTCGGACAGGGGATTTGCAACTAATGAAAAACTGTTTTTT
CSASSDRGFATNEKLFF
>.|TRBJ1-1|TRBV11-1|.
TGTGCCAGCAGCCCGCGGGGATCTGAAGCTTTCTTT
CASSPRGSEAFF
>TRBD1|TRBJ1-3|TRBV10-3|.
TGTGCCATCAGCGACAGGGGGTCAGGAAACACCATATATTTT
CAISDRGSGNTIYF
>.|TRBJ2-2|TRBV28|once
TGTGCCAGCAGAAGCTACAGGGGAGGCACCGGGGAGCTGTTTTTT
CASRSYRGGTGELFF
>.|TRBJ1-1|TRBV9|.
TGTGCCAGCAGCGTTGGGGGGGACACTGAAGCTTTCTTT
CASSVGGDTEAFF
>.|TRBJ2-7|TRBV4-1|once
TGCGCCAGCAGCCAGACCTCTAGAACGTCCTACGAGCAGTACTTC
CASSQTSRTSYEQYF
>.|TRBJ2-1|TRBV5-1|.
TGCGCCAGCAGAAGGACGGGGGATTCCTACAATGAGCAGTTCTTC
CASRRTGDSYNEQFF
>TRBD2|TRBJ2-3|TRBV5-1|.
TGCGCCAGCAGCTTGTCTAGCGGGTATAGCACAGATACGCAGTATTTT
CASSLSSGYSTDTQYF